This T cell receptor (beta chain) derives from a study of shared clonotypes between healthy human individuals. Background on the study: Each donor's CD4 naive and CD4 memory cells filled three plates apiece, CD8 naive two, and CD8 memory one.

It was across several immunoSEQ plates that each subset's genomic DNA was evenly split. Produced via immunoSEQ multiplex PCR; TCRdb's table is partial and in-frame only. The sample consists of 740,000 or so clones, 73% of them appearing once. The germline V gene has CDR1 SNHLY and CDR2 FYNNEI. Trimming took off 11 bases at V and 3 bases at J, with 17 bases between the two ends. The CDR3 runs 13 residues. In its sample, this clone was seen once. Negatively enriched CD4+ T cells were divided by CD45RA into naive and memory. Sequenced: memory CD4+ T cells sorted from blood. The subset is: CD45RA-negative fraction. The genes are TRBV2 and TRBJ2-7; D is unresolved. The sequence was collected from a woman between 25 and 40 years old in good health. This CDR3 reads CALSGPGNYEQYF. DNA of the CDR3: TGTGCCTTATCCGGGCCAGGTAACTACGAGCAGTACTTC.